The next 14 T cell receptor beta chains were all read from a single sample in a study of OX40 agonist ivuxolimab in advanced cancers. Libraries were made using the immunoSEQ multiplex PCR assay. The clones in this table, taken by TCRdb from immuneACCESS, are in-frame only. Not every clone is retained; where verified, under half of the shortfall comes from an unresolved V gene, and the cause of the rest is unknown. This sample comprises approximately 90,000 clones, 70% to 90% of them detected only once. Roughly 1.4% of the sample rests with the top ten. The source was CD4+ or CD8+ T cells sorted from blood, collected in a trial of the OX40 agonist ivuxolimab. Source of these receptors: an adult with an advanced solid tumor such as melanoma, head and neck, liver or kidney cancer.

CDR3 amino acids: CASSSRSRDPSYEQYF. CDR3 DNA: TGTGCCAGCAGCTCCAGGAGTCGCGACCCCTCCTACGAGCAGTACTTC. V gene TRBV5-4 combines with J gene TRBJ2-7; D unresolved. Germline V gene lookup returns CDR1 SGHNT and CDR2 YYREEE (reference sequence). The CDR3 is 16 residues long. Trimming left V 3 bases short and J 0 bases short, with 16 bases between.

The chain links TRBV25-1 to TRBJ1-2; D not certain. Germline V gene sequence: CDR1 MGHDK, CDR2 SYGVNS. CDR3 size: 13 residues. The V end lost 5 bases, the J end lost 3 bases, and 10 bases lay between the germline ends. The CDR3 coding sequence is TGTGCCAGCAGTCTAACGATAGACTATGGCTACACCTTC. It translates to CASSLTIDYGYTF.

The chain combines TRBV7-2 with TRBJ1-6; tentative D call: TRBD1 (5 bases). Trimming took 2 bases from V and 8 from J, leaving 10 bases between them. Germline-derived CDR1 and CDR2 are SGHTA and FQGNSA. This CDR3 contains 14 residues. The CDR3 DNA reads TGTGCCAGCAGCTTACAGGGAAGTGATTCACCCCTCCACTTT. Its protein is CASSLQGSDSPLHF.

The chain joins TRBV10-3 to TRBJ2-5; 10 bases fit TRBD2. Unmatched junction bases numbered 19, after V lost 10 bases and J lost 5 bases. The CDR3 totals 17 residues. Germline-derived CDR1 and CDR2 are ENHRY and SYGVKD. The CDR3 region is CANRGVAGGLTWETQYF. The CDR3 DNA reads as TGTGCCAACCGCGGAGTAGCGGGGGGCCTAACATGGGAGACCCAGTACTTC.

The chain recombines TRBV15 with TRBJ2-2; 12 bases map to TRBD1. CDR3 size: 18 residues. The J segment lost 2 bases and the V segment lost 5 bases, leaving 9 bases of the junction unmatched. CDR1 is LNHNV and CDR2 is YYDKDF in the germline V gene (reference sequence). The CDR3 nucleotides are TGTGCCACCAGCGCTGCCGGGACAGGGGGCTTAAACACCGGGGAGCTGTTTTTT. It translates to CATSAAGTGGLNTGELFF. Full variable domain (rest looked up from reference TRBV15 and TRBJ2-2): DAMVIQNPRYQVTQFGKPVTLSCSQTLNHNVMYWYQQKSSQAPKLLFHYYDKDFNNEADTPDNFQSRRPNTSFCFLDIRSPGLGDTAMYLCATSAAGTGGLNTGELFFGEGSRLTVL.

This clone was observed a handful of times. The V and J genes are TRBV10-1 and TRBJ1-6; possible D gene TRBD1, 5 bases. Germline V CDR1 and CDR2: WNHNN, SYGVQD (reference sequence). The CDR3 loop spans 14 amino acids. V lost 8 bases and J 8 bases, leaving 16 bases between the germline ends. The CDR3 here is CASAPGPLDSPLHF. For the CDR3, the DNA is TGCGCCAGCGCCCCGGGACCACTAGATTCACCCCTCCACTTT.

The rearrangement joins TRBV7-3 to TRBJ1-1, with TRBD1 matching 11 bases. V shed 3 bases, J shed 3 bases, and the junction held 3 bases outside the gene matches. Germline CDR1 and CDR2: SGHTA and FQGTGA. CDR3 length equals 15 residues. DNA for the CDR3: TGTGCCAGCAGCTTTACGGGACAGGGGGACACTGAAGCTTTCTTT. It encodes CASSFTGQGDTEAFF.

The genes are TRBV7-8 and TRBJ2-7; 9 bases match TRBD1. The CDR3 totals 16 residues. Germline lookup yields CDR1 SGHVS and CDR2 FQNEAQ. V dropped 5 bases and J dropped 3; count of bases not matched to a gene: 11. CDR3 in amino acids: CASSQLIRDRDYEQYF. In nucleotides, the CDR3 is TGTGCCAGCAGCCAACTTATCCGGGACAGGGACTACGAGCAGTACTTC.

V gene TRBV6-1 combines with J gene TRBJ1-5; D is unclear. Trimming took off 8 bases at V and 7 bases at J, with 21 bases between the two ends. The CDR3 contains 15 residues. CDR1 is MNHNS and CDR2 is SASEGT in the germline V gene. The CDR3 spells CASAKNGEVRQPQHF. DNA of the CDR3: TGTGCCAGCGCTAAGAACGGGGAGGTACGACAGCCCCAGCATTTT.

CDR3 sequence: CASSYTGTNDIQYF. For the CDR3, the DNA is TGTGCCAGCAGTTACACCGGGACGAACGACATTCAGTACTTC. The V call is TRBV6-6, the J call TRBJ2-4; D tentatively fits TRBD1 or TRBD2 (5 bases each). The CDR3 is made up of 14 amino acids. The V gene's germline CDR1 is MNHNY and CDR2 SVGAGI (reference sequence). Trimming removed 2 bases from V and 8 bases from J, with 13 bases in between.

The V and J genes are TRBV7-3 and TRBJ2-7; TRBD2 might be the D (5 bases). V lost 5 bases and J 2 bases, leaving 16 bases between the germline ends. Germline CDR1 is SGHTA and CDR2 is FQGTGA. This CDR3 is 15 amino acids long. The CDR3: CASSPRGGRAYEQYF. The CDR3 DNA follows: TGTGCCAGCAGCCCCCGCGGAGGCCGAGCCTACGAGCAGTACTTC.

The V and J genes are TRBV19 and TRBJ2-1; TRBD1 matches at 8 bases. V gave up 6 bases and J gave up 5 bases; unmatched junction bases: 15. This CDR3 has 17 residues. The germline gives CDR1 LNHDA, CDR2 SQIVND (reference sequence). The DNA for the CDR3 is TGTGCCAGTAGACGACTCCAGGACAGGGTCGGGAACAATGAGCAGTTCTTC. Protein product: CASRRLQDRVGNNEQFF.

This clone came up a few times. The chain couples TRBV7-2 to TRBJ1-6; 7 nucleotides match TRBD1. V lost 1 base to trimming and J lost 8 bases; unmatched junction nucleotides: 5. The CDR3 covers 15 residues. Germline V CDR1 and CDR2: SGHTA, FQGNSA. The CDR3 sequence: CASSLEGRGDSPLHF. In DNA form, the CDR3 reads TGTGCCAGCAGCTTAGAGGGCAGGGGGGATTCACCCCTCCACTTT. The whole variable domain, filled in from reference TRBV7-2 and TRBJ1-6, reads GAGVSQSPSNKVTEKGKDVELRCDPISGHTALYWYRQSLGQGLEFLIYFQGNSAPDKSGLPSDRFSAERTGGSVSTLTIQRTQQEDSAVYLCASSLEGRGDSPLHFGNGTRLTVT.

This clone came up a few times. The chain has TRBV6-1 and TRBJ2-7, with no clear D. CDR3 length equals 11 residues. Germline CDR1 MNHNS, CDR2 SASEGT. The germline V and J ends were trimmed by 4 bases and 4 bases, with 5 bases remaining between them. CDR3 nucleotides: TGTGCCAGCAGTGCGGCGTACGAGCAGTACTTC. This translates into CASSAAYEQYF.